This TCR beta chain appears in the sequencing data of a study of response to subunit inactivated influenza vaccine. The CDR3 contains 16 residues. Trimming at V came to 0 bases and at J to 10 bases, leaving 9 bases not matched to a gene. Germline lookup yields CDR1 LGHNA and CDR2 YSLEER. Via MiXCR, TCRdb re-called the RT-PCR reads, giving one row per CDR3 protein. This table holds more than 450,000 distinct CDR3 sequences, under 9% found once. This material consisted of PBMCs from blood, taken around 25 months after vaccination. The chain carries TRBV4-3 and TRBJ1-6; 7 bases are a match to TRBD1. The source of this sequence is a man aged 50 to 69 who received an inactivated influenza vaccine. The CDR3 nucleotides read TGCGCCAGCAGCCAAGATAATACAGGGGCTGGGTCACCCCTCCACTTT. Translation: CASSQDNTGAGSPLHF.